One and the same sample provided the 18 T cell receptor beta chains below, sequenced in a study of identical twins. TCRdb called the 5' RACE reads again in MiXCR, with one record for every CDR3 protein. The sample holds about 450,000 distinct CDR3 sequences, about 18% seen once. Sequencing was done on a sample of naive T cells sorted from blood. These receptors were collected from a man aged 50-60 years in good health.

The table lists this clonotype with a few counts. This chain joins TRBV7-6 and TRBJ2-7, with TRBD2 matching over 11 bases. Germline V CDR1 and CDR2: SGHVS, FNYEAQ. V lost 2 bases and J lost 0; bases outside the gene matches: 3. This CDR3 contains 16 residues. The CDR3 spells CASSLLAGGLSYEQYF. In DNA form, the CDR3 reads TGTGCCAGCAGCTTACTAGCGGGGGGCCTCTCCTACGAGCAGTACTTC.

This clonotype was detected only a few times. The V and J genes are TRBV6-1 and TRBJ1-5; D unclear. The CDR3 spans 14 residues. Germline V gene sequence: CDR1 MNHNS, CDR2 SASEGT. The V and J ends lost 7 bases and 6 bases respectively, with 16 bases between them. The CDR3 loop is CASITDFWTQPQHF. CDR3 DNA: TGTGCCAGCATCACAGATTTTTGGACTCAGCCCCAGCATTTT.

The chain is built from TRBV5-5 and TRBJ2-2; tentative D call: TRBD2 (5 bases). The CDR3 has 16 amino acids. V was cut by 5 bases and J by 0 bases, with 14 bases left in between. CDR1 is SGHKS, CDR2 YYEKEE, per germline (reference sequence). CDR3 sequence reads: CASSFQSGTNTGELFF. In DNA form, the CDR3 reads TGTGCCAGCAGTTTCCAGTCGGGGACGAACACCGGGGAGCTGTTTTTT.

This clonotype was counted a few times. The chain has TRBV7-9 and TRBJ1-1, with D uncertain. This CDR3 spans 12 amino acids. The ends were cut back, 2 bases at V and 4 bases at J, with 5 bases in the middle. Germline values: CDR1 SEHNR, CDR2 FQNEAQ (reference sequence). CDR3 sequence (DNA): TGTGCCAGCAGCTTAAGGGCCACTGAAGCTTTCTTT. Protein product: CASSLRATEAFF. Together with reference TRBV7-9 and TRBJ1-1, the CDR3 gives the full variable domain: DTGVSQNPRHKITKRGQNVTFRCDPISEHNRLYWYRQTLGQGPEFLTYFQNEAQLEKSRLLSDRFSAERPKGSFSTLEIQRTEQGDSAMYLCASSLRATEAFFGQGTRLTVV.

This clonotype came up many times. The gene calls are TRBV12-3 or TRBV12-4 and TRBJ2-1; D tentatively reads TRBD1 or TRBD2 (5 bases each). The CDR3 sequence is 15 residues long. V lost 6 bases and J lost 0, with 12 bases in between. Written as DNA, the CDR3 is TGTGCCAGCAGACCGGGACGGGGCTCCTACAATGAGCAGTTCTTC. Translation gives CASRPGRGSYNEQFF.

The chain links TRBV6-2 or TRBV6-3 to TRBJ2-1, with 7 bases fitting TRBD2. The ends lost 7 bases at V and 3 bases at J; junction bases unmatched: 9. Germline CDR1 and CDR2: MNHEY and SVGEGT. CDR3 length: 15 amino acids. CDR3 amino acids: CASTSMGGNYNEQFF. The CDR3 bases are TGTGCCAGCACCTCCATGGGGGGGAACTACAATGAGCAGTTCTTC.

The chain couples TRBV12-3 or TRBV12-4 to TRBJ2-4; the D call may be TRBD1 or TRBD2 (6 bases each). CDR3 length: 18 amino acids. V was pared by 6 bases and J by 1 base, with 22 bases between. The DNA for the CDR3 is TGTGCCAGCAGCCTGGGACACGGCCGGGGGTTGGCCAAAAACATTCAGTACTTC. Encoded protein: CASSLGHGRGLAKNIQYF.

This clonotype was seen only a few times. The gene calls are TRBV10-3 and TRBJ1-3; no definite D call. Germline loops: CDR1 ENHRY, CDR2 SYGVKD. The CDR3 extends over 12 amino acids. V lost 10 bases to trimming and J lost 7 bases, with 14 bases between them. The DNA of the CDR3 is TGTGCCACCAAGCCCGGCGGGAACACCATATATTTT. It specifies CATKPGGNTIYF.

This chain links TRBV2 with TRBJ2-3; the match to TRBD2 covers 16 bases. The CDR3 sequence is 16 residues long. V shed 6 bases, J shed 3 bases, and the junction held 3 bases outside the gene matches. CDR1 and CDR2 (germline): SNHLY, FYNNEI. The CDR3 DNA reads as TGTGCCAGCAGAACGGGACTAGCGGGGGGGACAGATACGCAGTATTTT. This encodes CASRTGLAGGTDTQYF.

This clonotype appeared many times. The chain uses TRBV10-3 and TRBJ2-7; the match to TRBD1 covers 7 bases. The germline gives CDR1 ENHRY, CDR2 SYGVKD. Trimming at V came to 8 bases and at J to 6 bases, leaving 19 bases not matched to a gene. The CDR3 totals 16 residues. In nucleotides, the CDR3 is TGTGCCATCGCGAAATCAACAGGGGAGAGTGTCTCCGAGCAGTACTTC. It translates to CAIAKSTGESVSEQYF.

The chain recombines TRBV29-1 with TRBJ2-2, with D perhaps given as TRBD1 or TRBD2 (5 bases each). Germline loops: CDR1 SQVTM, CDR2 ANQGSEA. V gave up 5 bases and J gave up 5 bases, with 15 bases separating them. The CDR3 has 14 amino acids. CDR3 sequence: CSVRSNGGTGELFF. The CDR3 coding sequence is TGCAGCGTTCGGTCCAATGGGGGAACCGGGGAGCTGTTTTTT.

This sequence joins TRBV20-1 and TRBJ2-7; TRBD1 matches 7 bases. V was clipped by 0 bases and J by 1 base; unmatched bases: 3. The CDR3 contains 14 residues. The germline V gene has CDR1 DFQATT and CDR2 SNEGSKA (reference sequence). The CDR3 spells CSARDRDSSYEQYF. Here the CDR3 DNA reads TGCAGTGCTAGAGATCGGGACAGTTCCTACGAGCAGTACTTC.

This clonotype was observed a few times. V usage is TRBV12-3 or TRBV12-4 and J usage is TRBJ2-2; 9 positions match TRBD2. V shed 6 bases, J shed 6 bases, and the junction held 8 bases outside the gene matches. The CDR3 covers 15 residues. The CDR3 sequence is CASRGLAVGAGELFF. The CDR3 nucleotides read TGTGCCAGCAGGGGACTAGCCGTCGGGGCCGGGGAGCTGTTTTTT.

Only a few counts were recorded for this clonotype. The chain joins TRBV15 to TRBJ2-7; D is perhaps TRBD2 (5 bases). This CDR3 comprises 16 residues. Germline CDR1 is LNHNV and CDR2 is YYDKDF (reference sequence). Deletions cut 2 bases from V and 4 bases from J, with 18 bases between. CDR3 nucleotide sequence: TGTGCCACCAGCAGACCCTCGCTGAGGGATCGTTACGAGCAGTACTTC. Amino acids: CATSRPSLRDRYEQYF.

The J gene is TRBJ2-7, the V gene TRBV28; 9 positions agree with TRBD2. V trimming: 8 bases; J trimming: 2 bases; junction bases outside the gene matches: 7. The germline V gene encodes CDR1 MDHEN and CDR2 SYDVKM. This CDR3 is built from 14 residues. CDR3 region: CASDRAGGAYEQYF. In DNA, the CDR3 is TGTGCCAGCGACAGGGCGGGAGGGGCCTACGAGCAGTACTTC. Supplemented by reference TRBV28 and TRBJ2-7, the full variable domain reads DVKVTQSSRYLVKRTGEKVFLECVQDMDHENMFWYRQDPGLGLRLIYFSYDVKMKEKGDIPEGYSVSREKKERFSLILESASTNQTSMYLCASDRAGGAYEQYFGPGTRLTVT.

This clonotype came up a few times. The chain links TRBV7-9 to TRBJ2-1; D is possibly TRBD1 or TRBD2 (6 bases each). V was shortened by 5 bases and J by 8 bases, with 16 bases between the two germline ends. The CDR3 is 14 residues long. Germline CDR1 is SEHNR and CDR2 is FQNEAQ (reference sequence). CDR3 protein: CASSQGGGSHEQFF. In DNA form, the CDR3 reads TGTGCCAGCAGCCAAGGGGGAGGAAGCCATGAGCAGTTCTTC.

This rearrangement joins TRBV27 to TRBJ2-7; the D is unclear. The germline V gene has CDR1 MNHEY and CDR2 SMNVEV (reference sequence). V gave up 11 bases and J gave up 2 bases, with 22 bases separating them. CDR3 length equals 15 residues. CDR3 coding DNA: TGTGCCCCCACCGAGTGCAGGCTTTCTACCTACGAGCAGTACTTC. The encoded protein is CAPTECRLSTYEQYF.

This clonotype turned up a few times. The V and J genes are TRBV5-1 and TRBJ2-1, with D possibly TRBD1 on 6 matching bases. The V gene lost 7 bases and the J gene lost 8 bases, with 16 bases spanning the gap. Germline CDR1 SGHRS, CDR2 YFSETQ. This CDR3 is 13 amino acids long. The CDR3 sequence is CASRGTGSHEQFF. CDR3 nucleotides: TGCGCCAGCCGAGGAACAGGGAGCCATGAGCAGTTCTTC.